These T cell receptor beta chains were read from a single sample in a study of CD8+ T cells in alopecia areata. Sequencing was performed with immunoSEQ multiplex PCR; in TCRdb, only in-frame clones are kept and a portion is missing. The sample records more than 90,000 clones, about 61% being singletons. Specimen: CD4+ T cells sorted from blood. Receptors originate from a human donor in good health. The conserved cysteine and the conserved F or W are not part of the CDR3 here.

v_gene: TRBV7-6
CDR3aa: ASSPRTSGGIGDTQY

v_gene: TRBV19
CDR3aa: ASSIDRAQPQH

v_gene: TRBV19
CDR3aa: ASSMMGPVY

v_gene: TRBV29-1
CDR3aa: SVEDLGGHHNEQF

v_gene: TRBV19
CDR3aa: ATRLQESLSDTGELF

v_gene: TRBV7-9
CDR3aa: ASSPDGVRTDTQY

v_gene: TRBV14
CDR3aa: ASSPRDTRKEKLF

v_gene: TRBV14
CDR3aa: AITYQVVWASGANVLT

v_gene: TRBV5-1
CDR3aa: ASTLTDTQY

v_gene: TRBV11-2
CDR3aa: ASSFEGAKSYTEAF

v_gene: TRBV18
CDR3aa: ASSPLREGETQY

v_gene: TRBV4-2
CDR3aa: ASSQDRAGAGANVLT

v_gene: TRBV4-1
CDR3aa: ASSQAWTVQETQY

v_gene: TRBV29-1
CDR3aa: SVGQGSEKLF

v_gene: TRBV10-3
CDR3aa: AISEARRANEKLF

v_gene: TRBV6-5
CDR3aa: ASIGPSTEAF

v_gene: TRBV7-6
CDR3aa: ASSFGTKFTDTQY

v_gene: TRBV30
CDR3aa: AWIPGQGAHRLF

v_gene: TRBV19
CDR3aa: ASSLGTGRRAF

v_gene: TRBV30
CDR3aa: AWSVGQVAYGYT

v_gene: TRBV2
CDR3aa: ASSGEETQY

v_gene: TRBV7-9
CDR3aa: ASSFGGRGLDTQY

v_gene: TRBV30
CDR3aa: AWRGSGGPGDTQY

v_gene: TRBV28
CDR3aa: ASSFPITRQAGNTIY

v_gene: TRBV7-9
CDR3aa: ASSFGATGTGKNTDTQY

v_gene: TRBV30
CDR3aa: AWGTSLENQPQH

v_gene: TRBV9
CDR3aa: ASSVGPPAGELF

v_gene: TRBV20-1
CDR3aa: SARDDREAF

v_gene: TRBV30
CDR3aa: AWKGTMRGHEQF

v_gene: TRBV29-1
CDR3aa: SVKTYNEQF

v_gene: TRBV18
CDR3aa: ASSPRPGVEEQY

v_gene: TRBV7-2
CDR3aa: ASSLDRGNEKLF

v_gene: TRBV29-1
CDR3aa: SVDGSFPLDGRPSSYNEQF

v_gene: TRBV6-5
CDR3aa: ASSRGTVYGYT

v_gene: TRBV28
CDR3aa: ASRGGLITDTQY

v_gene: TRBV30
CDR3aa: AWRRGTWSHEQY

v_gene: TRBV7-7
CDR3aa: ASSRLGEGTGELF

v_gene: TRBV5-1
CDR3aa: ASSLPSNEQY

v_gene: TRBV9
CDR3aa: ASSVGWGLAPQETQY

v_gene: TRBV7-2
CDR3aa: ASSPPGLALEQF

v_gene: TRBV7-8
CDR3aa: ASSLYTTDTQY

v_gene: TRBV5-1
CDR3aa: ASSPLTGAYEQY

v_gene: TRBV7-3
CDR3aa: ASSHGVVSEQF

v_gene: TRBV6-6
CDR3aa: ASSPGQRADTQY

v_gene: TRBV5-1
CDR3aa: ASSPGQASYNEQF

v_gene: TRBV29-1
CDR3aa: SVEDTLSSYNSPLH

v_gene: TRBV29-1
CDR3aa: SVQAGGDEQF

v_gene: TRBV5-1
CDR3aa: ASSNGREETQY

v_gene: TRBV4-1
CDR3aa: ASSQGPLFPGTGSYEQY

v_gene: TRBV9
CDR3aa: ASSVQTGVGGEQF

v_gene: TRBV29-1
CDR3aa: SVRRRRGVETQY

v_gene: TRBV13
CDR3aa: ASSLTRGSPLH

v_gene: TRBV5-5
CDR3aa: ASSLAGQVQNSPLH